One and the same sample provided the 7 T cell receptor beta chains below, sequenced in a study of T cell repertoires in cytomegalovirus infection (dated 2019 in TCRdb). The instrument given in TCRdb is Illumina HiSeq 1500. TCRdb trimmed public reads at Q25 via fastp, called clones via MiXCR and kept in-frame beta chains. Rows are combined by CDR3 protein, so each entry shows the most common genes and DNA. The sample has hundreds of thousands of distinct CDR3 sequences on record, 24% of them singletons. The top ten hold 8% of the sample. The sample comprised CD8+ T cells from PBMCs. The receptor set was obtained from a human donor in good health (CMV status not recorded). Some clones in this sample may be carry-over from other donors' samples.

CDR3 residues: CASSFDRAYEQYV. Written as DNA, the CDR3 is TGTGCCAGCAGCTTCGACAGGGCCTACGAGCAGTACGTC. The genes are TRBV11-2 and TRBJ2-7, with TRBD1 matching 7 bases. J lost 2 bases, V lost 3 bases, and 1 base had no gene match. The CDR3 length is 13 residues. Germline V lookup: CDR1 SGHAT, CDR2 FQNNGV.

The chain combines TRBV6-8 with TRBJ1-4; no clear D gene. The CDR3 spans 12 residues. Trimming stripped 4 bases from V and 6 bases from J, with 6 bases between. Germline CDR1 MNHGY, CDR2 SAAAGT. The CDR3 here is CASSSTDEKLFF. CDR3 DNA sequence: TGTGCCAGCAGTTCTACGGATGAAAAACTGTTTTTT.

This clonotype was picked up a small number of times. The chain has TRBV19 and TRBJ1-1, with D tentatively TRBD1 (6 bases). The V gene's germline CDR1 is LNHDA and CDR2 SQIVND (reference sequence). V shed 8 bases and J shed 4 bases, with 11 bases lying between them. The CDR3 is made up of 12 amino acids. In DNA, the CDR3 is TGTGCCAGTCGGGACACAGGCACTGAAGCTTTCTTT. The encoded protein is CASRDTGTEAFF.

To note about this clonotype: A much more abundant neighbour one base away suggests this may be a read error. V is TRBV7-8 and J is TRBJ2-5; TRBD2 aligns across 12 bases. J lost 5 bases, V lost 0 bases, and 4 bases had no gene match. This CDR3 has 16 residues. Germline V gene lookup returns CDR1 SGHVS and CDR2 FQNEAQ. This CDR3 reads CASSLARTSGVETQYF. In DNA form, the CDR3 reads TGTGCCAGCAGCTTAGCGCGGACTAGCGGGGTCGAGACCCAGTACTTC.

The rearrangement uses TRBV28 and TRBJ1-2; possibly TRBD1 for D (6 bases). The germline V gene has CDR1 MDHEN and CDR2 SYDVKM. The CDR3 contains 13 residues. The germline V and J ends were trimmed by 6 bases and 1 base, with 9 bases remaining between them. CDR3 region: CASSRQVNYGYTF. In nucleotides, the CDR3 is TGTGCCAGCAGCCGACAGGTTAACTATGGCTACACCTTC.

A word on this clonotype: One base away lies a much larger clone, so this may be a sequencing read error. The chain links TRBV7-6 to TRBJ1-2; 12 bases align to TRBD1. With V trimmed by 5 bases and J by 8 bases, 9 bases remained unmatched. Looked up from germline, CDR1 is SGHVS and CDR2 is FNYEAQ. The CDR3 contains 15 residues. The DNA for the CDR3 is TGTGCCAGCAGCGGAACGGGACAGGGGGCCGACGGCTACACCTTC. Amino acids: CASSGTGQGADGYTF.

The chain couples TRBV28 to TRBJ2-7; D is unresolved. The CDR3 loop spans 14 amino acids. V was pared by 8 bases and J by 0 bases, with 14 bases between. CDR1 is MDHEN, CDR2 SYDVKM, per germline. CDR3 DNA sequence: TGTGCCAGCGGGTCCCCTGGGGACTCCTACGAGCAGTACGTC. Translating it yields CASGSPGDSYEQYV.